The present T cell receptor (beta chain) was sequenced within a study of neurological immune-mediated disorders. The time point denotes: longitudinal time-point 3. Unsorted libraries were prepared from 2 million PBMCs held at -80 C. 5'RACE generated cDNA with 10-nucleotide random UMIs. TCRdb called the 5' RACE reads again in MiXCR, with one record for every CDR3 protein. The repertoire holds 93,000 or so distinct CDR3 sequences, with 9.5% to 14% as singletons. CDR1 is SQVTM, CDR2 ANQGSEA, per germline. CDR3 length: 12 amino acids. Losses at the gene ends were 7 bases for V and 5 bases for J; bases not matched to a gene: 6. General study points: The most TCR clonal expansion was seen in HTLV-1-associated myelopathy, whereas the least was seen in multiple sclerosis, below the level in healthy controls.

This clonotype has ten or more counts. Its antigen remains unknown. The V gene is TRBV29-1, the J gene TRBJ1-1, with TRBD1 matching over 8 bases. This receptor was obtained from a female donor with HTLV-1-associated myelopathy (HAM/TSP). Material: PBMCs. CDR3 residues: CSAGQGGTEAFF. The CDR3 region has the DNA TGCAGCGCTGGACAGGGAGGTACTGAAGCTTTCTTT.